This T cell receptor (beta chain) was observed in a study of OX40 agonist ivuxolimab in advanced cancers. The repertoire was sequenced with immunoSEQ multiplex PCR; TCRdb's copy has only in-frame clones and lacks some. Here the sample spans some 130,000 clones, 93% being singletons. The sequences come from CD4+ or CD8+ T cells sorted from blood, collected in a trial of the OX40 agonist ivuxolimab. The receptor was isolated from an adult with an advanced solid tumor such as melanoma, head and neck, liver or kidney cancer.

CDR3 sequence (DNA): TGTGCCAGCAGAGAGACAGGGTCAAATGGCTACACCTTC. Translated, it gives CASRETGSNGYTF. V and J are TRBV6-1 and TRBJ1-2; 7 nucleotides agree with TRBD1. J lost 6 bases, V lost 6 bases, and 7 bases had no gene match. This CDR3 has 13 residues. The germline V gene encodes CDR1 MNHNS and CDR2 SASEGT.